Each of the 3 T cell receptor beta chains below was sequenced from the same sample in a study of OX40 agonist ivuxolimab in advanced cancers. The table came from immunoSEQ multiplex PCR; TCRdb's copy has only in-frame clones and leaves some out. Altogether more than 70,000 clones are present, around four fifths being singletons, with the ten largest covering roughly 25%. Material: CD4+ or CD8+ T cells sorted from blood, obtained in a trial of the OX40 agonist ivuxolimab. The source is an adult with an advanced solid tumor such as melanoma, head and neck, liver or kidney cancer.

This clone occurred a few times. The chain employs TRBV5-1 and TRBJ1-1; D unresolved. Looked up from germline, CDR1 is SGHRS and CDR2 is YFSETQ. V was clipped by 4 bases and J by 7 bases, with 20 bases between them. The CDR3 length is 15 residues. CDR3 region: CASSPWWQVDGEAFF. The DNA of the CDR3 is TGCGCCAGCAGCCCATGGTGGCAGGTAGACGGTGAAGCTTTCTTT.

The table lists this clone with a count of one. The V gene is TRBV2, the J gene TRBJ1-3, with D possibly being TRBD1 (6 bases). The V gene lost 2 bases and the J gene lost 4 bases, with 15 bases spanning the gap. Germline CDR1 is SNHLY and CDR2 is FYNNEI. This CDR3 comprises 16 residues. The CDR3 DNA reads TGTGCCAGCAGTGAAAACTCGCCAGGGGCGGGAAACACCATATATTTT. Its translation: CASSENSPGAGNTIYF.

This clone was found a few times. CDR3 sequence (DNA): TGTGCCTGGAGGACAGGGGTTCCAGCTTTCTTT. Residues: CAWRTGVPAFF. The V and J genes are TRBV30 and TRBJ1-1; 8 nucleotides line up with TRBD1. Trimming took 3 bases from V and 10 from J; bases not matched to a gene: 4. CDR1 and CDR2 (germline): GTSNPN, SVGIG (reference sequence). The CDR3 consists of 11 residues.